This TCR beta chain was obtained from a study of T-cell reconstitution after alpha-beta-depleted transplantation in children. Unique molecular identifiers were built into the TCRbeta library. One entry per CDR3 protein results from TCRdb running MiXCR on the PCR reads. The sample lists around 200,000 distinct CDR3 sequences, around 7% occurring once. The CDR3 contains 16 residues. Trimming took 5 bases from V and 2 from J, leaving 17 bases between them. The germline gives CDR1 SGHTA, CDR2 FQGNSA. This clonotype occurred a few times. The sequence was collected from a human donor who donated a stem cell graft to a child with Wiskott-Aldrich syndrome. The chain employs TRBV7-2 and TRBJ2-3; D remains unclear. Source: PBMCs from the stem cell graft donor, taken from the stem cell graft. The CDR3 bases are TGTGCCAGCAGCCGAGATGCCGTGACCAACACAGATACGCAGTATTTT. Protein: CASSRDAVTNTDTQYF. Together with reference TRBV7-2 and TRBJ2-3, the CDR3 gives the full variable domain: GAGVSQSPSNKVTEKGKDVELRCDPISGHTALYWYRQSLGQGLEFLIYFQGNSAPDKSGLPSDRFSAERTGGSVSTLTIQRTQQEDSAVYLCASSRDAVTNTDTQYFGPGTRLTVL.